The sequence of this TCR beta chain was determined in a study of T-cell memory formation after mild COVID-19. About the research overall: TCR clusters were largely donor specific.

One entry per CDR3 protein, called by TCRdb with MiXCR from the 5' RACE reads. The sample records 150,000 or so distinct CDR3 sequences, 31% being singletons. The V segment lost 3 bases and the J segment 12 bases; nucleotides outside the gene matches: 8. This CDR3 comprises 12 residues. Germline V lookup: CDR1 KGHSH, CDR2 LQKENI. Study results and limitations: Clones shrinking between day 15 and 85 showed a balanced CD4/CD8 split, and those that grew later tilted toward CD4+. Chiefly within CM and EM were the contracting CD4+ clones; CD8+ ones were within EMRA.

A word on this clonotype: Antigen unknown.

Sample: PBMCs or a T cell subset sorted from them (not recorded which). V is TRBV18 and J is TRBJ2-7; 7 bases fit TRBD2. This TCR derives from an adult woman who had mild COVID-19 (a few samples of this study predate the infection). Cell type and time point are not known. CDR3 loop: CASSPSTGGPYF. The CDR3 nucleotides read TGTGCCAGCTCACCTTCGACGGGGGGTCCGTACTTC.